The 31 T cell receptor beta chains presented below share a single source sample, sequenced in a study of lymphopenia after photon versus proton radiotherapy. Sequencing was performed with immunoSEQ multiplex PCR; in TCRdb, only in-frame clones are kept and a portion is missing. The sample has 39,000 or so clones, roughly 92% seen once. The specimen was peripheral blood, collected from a patient treated with photon-based radiotherapy. Receptor source: a man aged 55-75 years with cholangiocarcinoma.

V gene TRBV7-6 combines with J gene TRBJ2-3; 11 positions match TRBD2. V shed 0 bases and J 4 bases; nucleotides not matched to a gene: 3. Germline V CDR1 and CDR2: SGHVS, FNYEAQ. The CDR3 is 16 residues long. The CDR3 loop reads CASSLALAGGADTQYF. The CDR3 DNA reads as TGTGCCAGCAGCTTAGCCCTAGCGGGAGGCGCAGATACGCAGTATTTT.

This chain joins TRBV27 and TRBJ2-5; D remains unclear. V was trimmed by 2 bases and J by 5 bases, leaving 9 bases between them. CDR3 length: 13 residues. Germline V gene lookup returns CDR1 MNHEY and CDR2 SMNVEV (reference sequence). The CDR3 loop reads CASSLNIFETQYF. The CDR3 DNA sequence: TGTGCCAGCAGTTTAAACATATTCGAGACCCAGTACTTC.

CDR3 coding DNA: TGTGCCAGCAGCTTCGACAGTAGCTCCTACAATGAGCAGTTCTTC. Its translation is CASSFDSSSYNEQFF. V and J are TRBV5-5 and TRBJ2-1, with a tentative D call TRBD1 (5 bases). The CDR3 is 15 residues long. The germline V and J ends were trimmed by 2 bases and 0 bases, with 9 bases remaining between them. Germline V gives CDR1 SGHKS, CDR2 YYEKEE (reference sequence).

This clone showed up just once. The chain combines TRBV28 with TRBJ1-1, with a weak D call TRBD1 (6 bases). Germline V gene sequence: CDR1 MDHEN, CDR2 SYDVKM. The CDR3 has 15 amino acids. The germline V and J ends were trimmed by 2 bases and 5 bases, with 15 bases remaining between them. CDR3 residues: CASSLGGGSGTEAFF. Written as DNA, the CDR3 is TGTGCCAGCAGTTTAGGGGGGGGCTCAGGAACTGAAGCTTTCTTT.

The chain couples TRBV12-5 to TRBJ1-4; D is unclear. The germline V gene encodes CDR1 LGHNT and CDR2 FRNRAP. The CDR3 extends over 14 amino acids. V was pared by 2 bases and J by 7 bases, with 11 bases between. The CDR3 spells CASGLKYRSEKLFF. The CDR3 DNA reads TGTGCTAGTGGTTTGAAGTACAGATCTGAAAAACTGTTTTTT.

The J gene is TRBJ2-3, the V gene TRBV11-3; TRBD1 matches at 8 bases. V trimming: 5 bases; J trimming: 6 bases; junction bases outside the gene matches: 4. Germline lookup yields CDR1 SGHNT and CDR2 YENEEA. This CDR3 has 13 residues. This chain's CDR3 is CASSRQGADTQYF. CDR3 coding DNA: TGTGCCAGCAGCCGCCAGGGGGCTGATACGCAGTATTTT.

The rearrangement links TRBV2 to TRBJ2-2; TRBD1 matches 7 bases. This CDR3 is built from 14 residues. Germline CDR1 is SNHLY and CDR2 is FYNNEI. V dropped 5 bases and J dropped 3; count of bases not matched to a gene: 3. DNA for the CDR3: TGTGCCAGCAGTCGAGGGACAGACACCGGGGAGCTGTTTTTT. Its protein is CASSRGTDTGELFF.

This clone is a singleton in its sample. This rearrangement joins TRBV7-9 to TRBJ1-2, with D hard to call. V lost 5 bases and J 4 bases, leaving 14 bases between the germline ends. The CDR3 runs 14 residues. The germline gives CDR1 SEHNR, CDR2 FQNEAQ (reference sequence). The CDR3 DNA reads TGTGCCAGCAGCCACGGAGATCTCTCCTATGGCTACACCTTC. Amino acid sequence: CASSHGDLSYGYTF.

This clone was counted a few times. V is TRBV6-5 and J is TRBJ1-4, with D perhaps TRBD1 (5 bases). The ends were cut back, 6 bases at V and 7 bases at J, with 12 bases in the middle. The CDR3 extends over 13 amino acids. In germline, CDR1 is MNHEY, CDR2 SVGAGI. In nucleotides, the CDR3 is TGTGCCAGCAGGGGGGTGATAGGTGAAAAACTGTTTTTT. Its translation is CASRGVIGEKLFF.

The V and J genes are TRBV7-3 and TRBJ2-1, with 8 bases lining up with TRBD2. The ends lost 6 bases at V and 8 bases at J; junction bases unmatched: 6. CDR3 length: 13 residues. Germline lookup yields CDR1 SGHTA and CDR2 FQGTGA. For the CDR3, the DNA is TGTGCCAGCAGTTCAGCGGGAGCGGATGAGCAGTTCTTC. This translates into CASSSAGADEQFF.

The CDR3 sequence is CASSSGLTEAFF. The CDR3 nucleotides are TGTGCCAGCAGTTCAGGACTGACTGAAGCTTTCTTT. This chain uses TRBV28 with TRBJ1-1; no reliable D call. Germline assignment: CDR1 MDHEN and CDR2 SYDVKM. The CDR3 loop spans 12 amino acids. The ends were cut back, 4 bases at V and 5 bases at J, with 8 bases in the middle.

This sequence joins TRBV18 and TRBJ2-3; 8 bases fit TRBD1. The V segment lost 5 bases and the J segment 0 bases; nucleotides outside the gene matches: 4. CDR3 length equals 15 residues. In germline, CDR1 is KGHSH, CDR2 LQKENI. CDR3 DNA: TGTGCCAGCTCAGCCCGACAGGGGAGCACAGATACGCAGTATTTT. This sequence encodes CASSARQGSTDTQYF.

V gene TRBV9 combines with J gene TRBJ1-4; a weak D match, TRBD1 (6 bases). V was shortened by 3 bases and J by 4 bases, with 13 bases between the two germline ends. The germline gives CDR1 SGDLS, CDR2 YYNGEE. The CDR3 contains 15 residues. DNA for the CDR3: TGTGCCAGCAGCGCGTCAGGGGAGTATAATGAAAAACTGTTTTTT. Its protein product is CASSASGEYNEKLFF. Supplemented by reference TRBV9 and TRBJ1-4, the full variable domain reads DSGVTQTPKHLITATGQRVTLRCSPRSGDLSVYWYQQSLDQGLQFLIQYYNGEERAKGNILERFSAQQFPDLHSELNLSSLELGDSALYFCASSASGEYNEKLFFGSGTQLSVL.

J is TRBJ2-3 and V is TRBV18; D is unresolved. This CDR3 comprises 14 residues. V was cut by 2 bases and J by 2 bases, with 8 bases left in between. From germline, CDR1 is KGHSH and CDR2 LQKENI. The CDR3: CASSPTGDTDTQYF. CDR3 coding DNA: TGTGCCAGCTCACCAACCGGAGACACAGATACGCAGTATTTT. Combining the CDR3 with reference TRBV18 and TRBJ2-3 gives the whole variable domain NAGVMQNPRHLVRRRGQEARLRCSPMKGHSHVYWYRQLPEEGLKFMVYLQKENIIDESGMPKERFSAEFPKEGPSILRIQQVVRGDSAAYFCASSPTGDTDTQYFGPGTRLTVL.

V gene TRBV18 combines with J gene TRBJ2-6; 8 nucleotides agree with TRBD1. This CDR3 has 17 residues. V was pared by 3 bases and J by 0 bases, with 4 bases of the junction left unmatched. The V gene's germline CDR1 is KGHSH and CDR2 LQKENI. The CDR3 nucleotides read TGTGCCAGCTCACCCTTCACAGGGGGCTCTGGGGCCAACGTCCTGACTTTC. It encodes CASSPFTGGSGANVLTF.

This chain uses TRBV4-1 with TRBJ2-3; the D gene could be TRBD1 or TRBD2 (6 bases each). CDR1 is MGHRA and CDR2 is YSYEKL in the germline V gene. The CDR3 has 16 residues. With 1 base removed from V and 0 bases from J, the gap between germline ends came to 11 bases. The CDR3 bases are TGCGCCAGCAGCCAAGTTGAGGGGGGTAGCACAGATACGCAGTATTTT. Translated, it gives CASSQVEGGSTDTQYF.

The chain employs TRBV28 and TRBJ1-2, with no clear D. Germline V gives CDR1 MDHEN, CDR2 SYDVKM. The CDR3 consists of 14 residues. The V gene lost 4 bases and the J gene lost 5 bases, with 14 bases spanning the gap. This CDR3 is CASSSTTTHYGYTF. The CDR3 DNA reads TGTGCCAGCAGTTCTACCACAACCCATTATGGCTACACCTTC.

The chain recombines TRBV7-9 with TRBJ2-7; possibly TRBD1 for D (6 bases). V was clipped by 4 bases and J by 1 base, with 14 bases between them. There are 15 residues in the CDR3. From germline, CDR1 is SEHNR and CDR2 FQNEAQ (reference sequence). DNA of the CDR3: TGTGCCAGCAGCTATTCCCCGGGACAATCCTACGAGCAGTACTTC. Amino acid sequence: CASSYSPGQSYEQYF.

The chain employs TRBV4-3 and TRBJ1-1; D is undetermined. Per germline, CDR1 LGHNA and CDR2 YSLEER. Trimming cost V 0 bases and J 10 bases, with 18 bases left between them. The CDR3 extends over 15 amino acids. The CDR3 coding sequence is TGCGCCAGCAGCCAAGATAGAGTACCCGGGGTTAGAGCTTTCTTT. Its protein is CASSQDRVPGVRAFF.

The V call is TRBV14, the J call TRBJ2-5; the D call may be TRBD1 or TRBD2 (5 bases each). This CDR3 is 14 amino acids long. Trimming left V 2 bases short and J 5 bases short, with 12 bases between. Germline lookup yields CDR1 SGHDN and CDR2 FVKESK. The CDR3 here is CASSQYRDGETQYF. DNA of the CDR3: TGTGCCAGCAGCCAATACCGGGACGGGGAGACCCAGTACTTC.

The rearrangement uses TRBV9 and TRBJ1-1, with a tentative D call TRBD1 (5 bases). The length of the CDR3 is 15 residues. V dropped 0 bases and J dropped 1 base, with 10 bases sitting between them. Germline V gene sequence: CDR1 SGDLS, CDR2 YYNGEE. The CDR3 coding sequence is TGTGCCAGCAGCGTAGCAGCGGGGCAGAACACTGAAGCTTTCTTT. It yields the protein CASSVAAGQNTEAFF. The whole variable domain, filled in from reference TRBV9 and TRBJ1-1, reads DSGVTQTPKHLITATGQRVTLRCSPRSGDLSVYWYQQSLDQGLQFLIQYYNGEERAKGNILERFSAQQFPDLHSELNLSSLELGDSALYFCASSVAAGQNTEAFFGQGTRLTVV.

The genes are TRBV7-2 and TRBJ2-2; D possibly corresponds to TRBD2 (5 bases). This CDR3 is 17 amino acids long. Trimming took 1 base from V and 0 from J, leaving 12 bases between them. Germline-derived CDR1 and CDR2 are SGHTA and FQGNSA. The CDR3 protein is CASSLDSGNSNTGELFF. In DNA, the CDR3 is TGTGCCAGCAGCTTAGACAGCGGAAATTCGAACACCGGGGAGCTGTTTTTT.

V is TRBV25-1 and J is TRBJ2-5, with 8 bases that match TRBD2. The J segment lost 4 bases and the V segment lost 3 bases, leaving 7 bases of the junction unmatched. Germline values: CDR1 MGHDK, CDR2 SYGVNS. The CDR3 has 15 residues. Here the CDR3 DNA reads TGTGCCAGCAGTGAGATGCTCGGGGGGGCAGAGACCCAGTACTTC. This translates into CASSEMLGGAETQYF. Supplemented by reference TRBV25-1 and TRBJ2-5, the full variable domain reads EADIYQTPRYLVIGTGKKITLECSQTMGHDKMYWYQQDPGMELHLIHYSYGVNSTEKGDLSSESTVSRIRTEHFPLTLESARPSHTSQYLCASSEMLGGAETQYFGPGTRLLVL.

J is TRBJ2-7 and V is TRBV11-3; tentatively, D is TRBD1 (6 bases). The CDR3 has 16 residues. V was clipped by 5 bases and J by 5 bases, with 22 bases between them. Looked up from germline, CDR1 is SGHNT and CDR2 is YENEEA. The CDR3 loop reads CASSRPVHRVGDEQYF. CDR3 DNA sequence: TGTGCCAGCAGCCGTCCGGTACACAGGGTCGGCGACGAGCAGTACTTC.

CDR3 bases: TGTGCCAGTACAGGACAGGGCTACGAGCAGTACTTC. Translating gives CASTGQGYEQYF. This chain uses TRBV19 with TRBJ2-7; 8 bases map to TRBD1. The CDR3 has 12 amino acids. The junction had 2 bases not matched to a gene; V was cut back by 7 bases and J by 3 bases. Germline V lookup: CDR1 LNHDA, CDR2 SQIVND (reference sequence).

The CDR3 coding sequence is TGTGCCAGCAGTCCAGGGACGACGAACACCGGGGAGCTGTTTTTT. Translation: CASSPGTTNTGELFF. The V and J genes are TRBV11-3 and TRBJ2-2; either TRBD1 or TRBD2 may supply D (5 bases each). Per the germline V gene, CDR1 is SGHNT and CDR2 is YENEEA. Trimming stripped 6 bases from V and 0 bases from J, with 11 bases between. CDR3 size: 15 residues. Filled out from reference TRBV11-3 and TRBJ2-2, the complete variable domain reads EAGVVQSPRYKIIEKKQPVAFWCNPISGHNTLYWYLQNLGQGPELLIRYENEEAVDDSQLPKDRFSAERLKGVDSTLKIQPAELGDSAVYLCASSPGTTNTGELFFGEGSRLTVL.

CDR3 loop: CASSGKAGLYEQYF. The CDR3 bases are TGTGCCAGCAGCGGAAAAGCGGGGCTCTACGAGCAGTACTTC. The chain couples TRBV28 to TRBJ2-7, with TRBD2 matching 7 bases. The CDR3 has 14 residues. Germline CDR1 reads MDHEN; CDR2 reads SYDVKM. V lost 6 bases, J lost 3 bases, and 8 bases stayed unmatched. Drawing the rest from reference TRBV28 and TRBJ2-7, the complete variable domain is DVKVTQSSRYLVKRTGEKVFLECVQDMDHENMFWYRQDPGLGLRLIYFSYDVKMKEKGDIPEGYSVSREKKERFSLILESASTNQTSMYLCASSGKAGLYEQYFGPGTRLTVT.

This CDR3 reads CASSLGHISGTQYF. DNA of the CDR3: TGTGCCAGCAGTTTAGGGCACATATCAGGGACCCAGTACTTC. The genes are TRBV28 and TRBJ2-5; D is unclear. V lost 2 bases and J 7 bases, leaving 14 bases between the germline ends. The CDR3 spans 14 residues. The V gene's germline CDR1 is MDHEN and CDR2 SYDVKM.

This chain connects TRBV7-7 to TRBJ2-1; 10 bases map to TRBD1. The V and J ends lost 3 bases and 4 bases, in that order; junction bases with no gene match: 3. The length of the CDR3 is 15 residues. Germline V gene lookup returns CDR1 SSHAT and CDR2 FNYEAQ (reference sequence). The CDR3 loop reads CASSFGTGVYNEQFF. The CDR3 DNA follows: TGTGCCAGCAGCTTCGGGACAGGGGTATACAATGAGCAGTTCTTC.

This clone was seen a single time. The chain has TRBV6-1 and TRBJ2-3, with D possibly being TRBD1 (6 bases). Trimming shortened V by 2 bases and J by 3 bases, and 15 bases separated the two germline ends. CDR3 length equals 16 residues. Germline V lookup: CDR1 MNHNS, CDR2 SASEGT. The CDR3 DNA reads TGTGCCAGCAGTGAATGGGCGACAGGTGGGACAGATACGCAGTATTTT. This codes for CASSEWATGGTDTQYF.

This chain uses TRBV11-2 with TRBJ2-7, with 7 bases identical to TRBD1. The CDR3 length is 16 residues. V gave up 1 base and J gave up 3 bases; unmatched junction bases: 9. Germline V lookup: CDR1 SGHAT, CDR2 FQNNGV. The CDR3 sequence is CASSLAFGTVIYEQYF. The CDR3, as DNA: TGTGCCAGCAGCTTAGCCTTCGGGACAGTAATCTACGAGCAGTACTTC. The full variable domain, with the rest looked up from reference TRBV11-2 and TRBJ2-7, is EAGVAQSPRYKIIEKRQSVAFWCNPISGHATLYWYQQILGQGPKLLIQFQNNGVVDDSQLPKDRFSAERLKGVDSTLKIQPAKLEDSAVYLCASSLAFGTVIYEQYFGPGTRLTVT.